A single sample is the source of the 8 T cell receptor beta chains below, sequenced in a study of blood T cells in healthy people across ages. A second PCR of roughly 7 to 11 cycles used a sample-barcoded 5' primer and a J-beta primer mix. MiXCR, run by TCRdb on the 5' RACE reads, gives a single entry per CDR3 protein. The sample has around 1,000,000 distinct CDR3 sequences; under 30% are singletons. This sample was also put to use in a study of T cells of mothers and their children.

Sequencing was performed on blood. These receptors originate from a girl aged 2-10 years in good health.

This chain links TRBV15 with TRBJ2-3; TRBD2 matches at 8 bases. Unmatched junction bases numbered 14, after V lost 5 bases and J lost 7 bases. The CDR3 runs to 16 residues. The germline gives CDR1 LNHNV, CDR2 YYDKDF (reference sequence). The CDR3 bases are TGTGCCACCAGCGGCCCGGGACTAGAATTTTGGCATACGCAGTATTTT. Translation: CATSGPGLEFWHTQYF.

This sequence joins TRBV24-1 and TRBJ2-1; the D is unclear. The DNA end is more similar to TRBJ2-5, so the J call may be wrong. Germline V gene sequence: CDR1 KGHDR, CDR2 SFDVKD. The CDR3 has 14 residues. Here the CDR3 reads CATSVGGTEETQYF. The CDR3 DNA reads TGTGCCACCAGTGTCGGCGGCACGGAAGAGACCCAGTACTTC.

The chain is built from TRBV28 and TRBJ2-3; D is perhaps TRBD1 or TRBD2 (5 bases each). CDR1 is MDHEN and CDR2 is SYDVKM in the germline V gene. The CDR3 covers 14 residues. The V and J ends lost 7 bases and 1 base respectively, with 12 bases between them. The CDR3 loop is CASTVVGGTDTQYF. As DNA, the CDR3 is TGTGCCAGCACCGTGGTGGGGGGCACAGATACGCAGTATTTT.

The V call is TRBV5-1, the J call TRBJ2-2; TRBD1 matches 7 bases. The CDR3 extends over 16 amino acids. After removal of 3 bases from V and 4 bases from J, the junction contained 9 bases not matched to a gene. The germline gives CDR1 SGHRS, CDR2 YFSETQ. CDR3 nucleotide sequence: TGCGCCAGCAGCTCAACCGGGACAGATTCCACCGGGGAGCTGTTTTTT. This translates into CASSSTGTDSTGELFF.

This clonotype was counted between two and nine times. CDR3 region: CASSSGLAVPYEQYF. The CDR3 DNA reads TGTGCCAGCAGCTCCGGACTAGCGGTTCCCTACGAGCAGTACTTC. The V gene is TRBV7-9, the J gene TRBJ2-7; 10 nucleotides match TRBD2. The CDR3 covers 15 residues. The V gene end was trimmed by 4 bases and the J gene end by 2 bases; junction bases not matched to a gene: 5. Germline CDR1 is SEHNR and CDR2 is FQNEAQ (reference sequence).

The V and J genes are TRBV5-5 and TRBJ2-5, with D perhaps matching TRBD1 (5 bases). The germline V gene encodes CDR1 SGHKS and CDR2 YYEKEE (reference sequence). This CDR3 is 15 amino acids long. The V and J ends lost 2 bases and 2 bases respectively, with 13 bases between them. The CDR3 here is CASSFLPDSQETQYF. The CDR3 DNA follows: TGTGCCAGCAGCTTTCTCCCCGACAGTCAAGAGACCCAGTACTTC.

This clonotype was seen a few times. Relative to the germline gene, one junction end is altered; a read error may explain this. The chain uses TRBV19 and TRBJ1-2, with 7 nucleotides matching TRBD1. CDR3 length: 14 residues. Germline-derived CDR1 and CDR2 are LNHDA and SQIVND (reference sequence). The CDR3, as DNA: TGTGCCAGTAGTATCGTGACAGGGTATGATGGCTGCACCTTC. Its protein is CASSIVTGYDGCTF.

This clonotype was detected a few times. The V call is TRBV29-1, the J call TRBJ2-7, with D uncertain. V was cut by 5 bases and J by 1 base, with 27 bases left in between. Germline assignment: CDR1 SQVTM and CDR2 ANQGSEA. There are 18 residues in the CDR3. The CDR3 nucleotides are TGCAGCGTTTTGGGTCCGCTCCGACACAGACAACTTTCCTACGAGCAGTACTTC. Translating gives CSVLGPLRHRQLSYEQYF.